These 26 T cell receptor beta chains were sequenced from one sample in a study of control samples from healthy donors and cancer patients. Sequencing was performed with immunoSEQ multiplex PCR; in TCRdb, only in-frame clones are kept and a portion is missing. The sample contains approximately 70,000 clones, more than 75% of which appear only once. The sequenced sample was blood. These receptors were taken from a woman in her forties or fifties in good health.

The chain joins TRBV5-1 to TRBJ2-7, with a weak D call TRBD1 (5 bases). This CDR3 contains 13 residues. Trimming took 0 bases from V and 7 from J, leaving 11 bases between them. Germline CDR1 reads SGHRS; CDR2 reads YFSETQ. DNA of the CDR3: TGCGCCAGCAGCTTGGAAAGGGGCGGTGAGCAGTACTTC. Its protein is CASSLERGGEQYF.

The sample holds one count of this clone. The genes are TRBV19 and TRBJ1-2, with a tentative D call TRBD1 (5 bases). CDR3 length: 13 amino acids. V lost 3 bases and J lost 5, with 10 bases in between. CDR1 is LNHDA and CDR2 is SQIVND in the germline V gene (reference sequence). The CDR3 loop is CASSIDSRYGYTF. The CDR3 coding sequence is TGTGCCAGTAGTATCGACAGTAGGTATGGCTACACCTTC.

The gene calls are TRBV6-5 and TRBJ2-7; D remains unclear. CDR1 and CDR2 from the germline V gene are MNHEY and SVGAGI. V was pared by 6 bases and J by 0 bases, with 6 bases between. The CDR3 loop spans 12 amino acids. CDR3 sequence: CASRASSYEQYF. DNA of the CDR3: TGTGCCAGCAGGGCGAGCTCCTACGAGCAGTACTTC.

The chain couples TRBV27 to TRBJ1-4; a weak D match, TRBD1 (5 bases). Germline values: CDR1 MNHEY, CDR2 SMNVEV (reference sequence). Trimming stripped 3 bases from V and 8 bases from J, with 16 bases between. This CDR3 is built from 15 residues. The CDR3 sequence: CASSLGPGLGEKLFF. In DNA, the CDR3 is TGTGCCAGCAGTTTGGGGCCAGGGCTGGGAGAAAAACTGTTTTTT.

This chain connects TRBV18 to TRBJ2-3; either TRBD1 or TRBD2 may fit D (6 bases each). The germline CDR1 and CDR2 sequences are KGHSH and LQKENI. V lost 6 bases to trimming and J lost 6 bases, with 19 bases between them. The CDR3 spans 15 residues. This CDR3 reads CASSRDVGGRDTQYF. CDR3 nucleotide sequence: TGTGCCAGCTCCCGAGACGTCGGGGGCAGGGATACGCAGTATTTT.

The rearrangement links TRBV21-1 to TRBJ1-4. TRBV21-1 is recorded as a pseudogene. This CDR3 is built from 13 residues. The CDR3 bases are TGTGCCAGCAGAAGTCAGGACCACGGAAAACTGTTTTTT. Protein: CASRSQDHGKLFF.

The chain is built from TRBV28 and TRBJ1-4; D call uncertain. The V end lost 3 bases, the J end lost 7 bases, and 9 bases lay between the germline ends. CDR1 and CDR2 (germline): MDHEN, SYDVKM. The CDR3 is 13 residues long. For the CDR3, the DNA is TGTGCCAGCAGTTTTCTGGGGTTTGAAAAACTGTTTTTT. Encoded protein: CASSFLGFEKLFF.

V gene TRBV24-1 combines with J gene TRBJ2-1; 8 bases are shared with TRBD1. The length of the CDR3 is 15 residues. The V segment lost 4 bases and the J segment 6 bases; nucleotides outside the gene matches: 7. CDR1 is KGHDR, CDR2 SFDVKD, per germline. CDR3 nucleotides: TGTGCCACCAGTGACCCCGGGACAGGAGGCAATGAGCAGTTCTTC. Translation: CATSDPGTGGNEQFF.

This chain connects TRBV24-1 to TRBJ2-7; the D gene could be TRBD1 or TRBD2 (5 bases each). Germline assignment: CDR1 KGHDR and CDR2 SFDVKD. V was trimmed by 4 bases and J by 12 bases, leaving 15 bases between them. This CDR3 is built from 12 residues. The CDR3 DNA follows: TGTGCCACCAGTGACCCCCGGGACCTAGTGTACTTC. This sequence encodes CATSDPRDLVYF.

In its sample, this clone was seen a few times. The genes are TRBV20-1 and TRBJ2-5; D is ambiguous. In germline, CDR1 is DFQATT, CDR2 SNEGSKA (reference sequence). V was cut by 4 bases and J by 4 bases, with 7 bases left in between. CDR3 size: 11 residues. The CDR3 nucleotides are TGCAGTGCTACAGCCACAGAGACCCAGTACTTC. Protein sequence: CSATATETQYF.

The chain carries TRBV5-8 and TRBJ2-1; 8 bases agree with TRBD2. The CDR3 contains 16 residues. J was trimmed by 3 bases and V by 6 bases; bases with no gene match: 11. CDR1 is SGHTS, CDR2 YDEGEE, per germline. In nucleotides, the CDR3 is TGTGCCAGCACCCCTCGAGCGGGAGAAATCTACAATGAGCAGTTCTTC. Amino acids: CASTPRAGEIYNEQFF.

V and J are TRBV3-1 (or the pseudogene TRBV3-2) and TRBJ2-5; the match to TRBD1 covers 9 bases. The CDR3 has 15 residues. CDR1 is LGHDT and CDR2 is YNNKEL in the germline V gene (reference sequence). The J segment lost 4 bases and the V segment lost 1 base, leaving 4 bases of the junction unmatched. In DNA, the CDR3 is TGTGCCAGCAGCCAAGGTACAGGGGGCCCAGAGACCCAGTACTTC. Protein: CASSQGTGGPETQYF.

This chain joins TRBV6-1 and TRBJ2-1; D gene uncertain. The CDR3 runs to 13 residues. Germline V CDR1 and CDR2: MNHNS, SASEGT. The V gene lost 3 bases and the J gene lost 7 bases, with 10 bases spanning the gap. The CDR3 sequence: CASSEVVMNEQFF. CDR3 nucleotides: TGTGCCAGCAGTGAGGTAGTTATGAATGAGCAGTTCTTC.

The chain couples TRBV28 to TRBJ2-7; 10 nucleotides agree with TRBD2. After removal of 5 bases from V and 3 bases from J, the junction contained 4 bases not matched to a gene. This CDR3 is built from 14 residues. Germline CDR1 is MDHEN and CDR2 is SYDVKM. CDR3 in amino acids: CASSGLADLYEQYF. DNA of the CDR3: TGTGCCAGCAGTGGACTAGCGGACCTCTACGAGCAGTACTTC.

CDR3 nucleotides: TGTGCCAGCAGCGCGGGACAGGGGGCCTACGAGCAGTACTTC. Translated: CASSAGQGAYEQYF. The gene calls are TRBV5-4 and TRBJ2-7; 11 positions match TRBD1. The J segment lost 2 bases and the V segment lost 4 bases, leaving 2 bases of the junction unmatched. Germline loops: CDR1 SGHNT, CDR2 YYREEE (reference sequence). The CDR3 is 14 amino acids.

The chain combines TRBV5-4 with TRBJ2-7; D call uncertain. CDR1 SGHNT and CDR2 YYREEE come from the germline V gene (reference sequence). The germline V and J ends were trimmed by 1 base and 6 bases, with 11 bases remaining between them. The CDR3 is made up of 13 amino acids. CDR3 loop: CASSLRALGEQYF. CDR3 DNA: TGTGCCAGCAGCTTGAGAGCTTTGGGCGAGCAGTACTTC.

V gene TRBV6-5 combines with J gene TRBJ2-7, with 8 bases identical to TRBD2. Germline trimming cut 5 bases from V and 4 bases from J; bases unmatched to any gene: 4. Germline CDR1 MNHEY, CDR2 SVGAGI. The CDR3 spans 13 residues. This chain's CDR3 is CASSNGRGYEQYF. The CDR3 coding sequence is TGTGCCAGCAGTAACGGGAGGGGGTACGAGCAGTACTTC.

V usage is TRBV7-8 and J usage is TRBJ2-4; D perhaps matches TRBD1 (6 bases). Trimming cost V 2 bases and J 11 bases, with 25 bases left between them. The CDR3 has 17 residues. CDR1 is SGHVS and CDR2 is FQNEAQ in the germline V gene. In DNA form, the CDR3 reads TGTGCCAGCAGCTTAAAGGGGCCCGGGACAAACAACCAATTTCAGTACTTC. Translated: CASSLKGPGTNNQFQYF.

This clone was recorded at least ten times. This chain uses TRBV11-2 with TRBJ2-7; TRBD1 agrees at 9 bases. The germline gives CDR1 SGHAT, CDR2 FQNNGV. Germline trimming cut 5 bases from V and 4 bases from J; bases unmatched to any gene: 12. This CDR3 is built from 16 residues. The CDR3 bases are TGTGCCAGCAGCCCGAGGGGGGACAGGGTAAGGTACGAGCAGTACTTC. Protein: CASSPRGDRVRYEQYF.

This sequence joins TRBV28 and TRBJ2-5, with D possibly matching TRBD2 (6 bases). CDR1 and CDR2 (germline): MDHEN, SYDVKM. There are 14 residues in the CDR3. V lost 2 bases, J lost 4 bases, and 11 bases lay in between. The chain's CDR3 is CASSLTGVGETQYF. As DNA, the CDR3 is TGTGCCAGCAGTTTAACGGGGGTCGGAGAGACCCAGTACTTC. The full variable domain, completed using reference TRBV28 and TRBJ2-5, is DVKVTQSSRYLVKRTGEKVFLECVQDMDHENMFWYRQDPGLGLRLIYFSYDVKMKEKGDIPEGYSVSREKKERFSLILESASTNQTSMYLCASSLTGVGETQYFGPGTRLLVL.

The genes are TRBV30 and TRBJ2-1, with TRBD2 matching over 10 bases. Germline assignment: CDR1 GTSNPN and CDR2 SVGIG (reference sequence). The CDR3 extends over 15 amino acids. V lost 0 bases, J lost 5 bases, and 4 bases stayed unmatched. The CDR3 loop reads CAWSVRGTSDNEQFF. The CDR3 bases are TGTGCCTGGAGTGTACGGGGGACTAGCGACAATGAGCAGTTCTTC. Full variable domain (remainder filled in from reference TRBV30 and TRBJ2-1): SQTIHQWPATLVQPVGSPLSLECTVEGTSNPNLYWYRQAAGRGLQLLFYSVGIGQISSEVPQNLSASRPQDRQFILSSKKLLLSDSGFYLCAWSVRGTSDNEQFFGPGTRLTVL.

V is TRBV28 and J is TRBJ2-7, with TRBD1 matching 8 bases. The CDR3 has 16 amino acids. J lost 6 bases, V lost 1 base, and 11 bases had no gene match. CDR1 and CDR2 from the germline V gene are MDHEN and SYDVKM. The CDR3 DNA sequence: TGTGCCAGCAGTTTATTAGGGCAGGGGGCGCGAGGCGAGCAGTACTTC. Amino acid sequence: CASSLLGQGARGEQYF.

The chain combines TRBV6-4 with TRBJ2-1; D call uncertain. This CDR3 has 13 residues. CDR1 and CDR2 (germline): MRHNA, SNTAGT. The V and J ends lost 4 bases and 7 bases respectively, with 11 bases between them. The CDR3 region is CASSGSGLNEQFF. CDR3 DNA: TGTGCCAGCAGTGGGTCTGGGCTGAATGAGCAGTTCTTC.

This clone showed up just a few times. The rearrangement joins TRBV3-1 (or the pseudogene TRBV3-2) to TRBJ1-1; D is perhaps TRBD1 (6 bases). CDR1 and CDR2 from the germline V gene are LGHDT and YNNKEL (reference sequence). V was shortened by 4 bases and J by 1 base, with 13 bases between the two germline ends. This CDR3 spans 15 amino acids. CDR3 in amino acids: CASSPYGQKNTEAFF. As DNA, the CDR3 is TGTGCCAGCAGCCCATACGGACAGAAGAACACTGAAGCTTTCTTT.

This sequence joins TRBV19 and TRBJ2-5, with D possibly matching TRBD1 (5 bases). Germline loops: CDR1 LNHDA, CDR2 SQIVND (reference sequence). Trimming took 4 bases from V and 4 from J, leaving 19 bases between them. The CDR3 spans 16 residues. The DNA of the CDR3 is TGTGCCAGTAGTAAAGGCCAGGGTGTTTCAGGAGAGACCCAGTACTTC. It is translated as CASSKGQGVSGETQYF.

The chain joins TRBV30 to TRBJ2-7; D is uncertain. Trimming took 0 bases from V and 3 from J, leaving 9 bases between them. Germline assignment: CDR1 GTSNPN and CDR2 SVGIG (reference sequence). The CDR3 is 13 amino acids. The CDR3 DNA is TGTGCCTGGAGTGTGGCCACCATCTACGAGCAGTACTTC. Translation: CAWSVATIYEQYF. The variable domain in full, with the rest retrieved from reference TRBV30 and TRBJ2-7, is SQTIHQWPATLVQPVGSPLSLECTVEGTSNPNLYWYRQAAGRGLQLLFYSVGIGQISSEVPQNLSASRPQDRQFILSSKKLLLSDSGFYLCAWSVATIYEQYFGPGTRLTVT.